This T cell receptor (beta chain) was found in a study of T-cell reconstitution after alpha-beta-depleted transplantation in children. The germline gives CDR1 LGHNA, CDR2 YSLEER. The CDR3 runs 15 residues. Trimming removed 1 base from V and 5 bases from J; junction bases left unmatched: 7. TCRbeta library preparation incorporated unique molecular identifiers. From the PCR reads, TCRdb called clonotypes with MiXCR, one entry per CDR3 protein. Here the sample spans 380,000 or so distinct CDR3 sequences, 13% being singletons. This clonotype originated in a human donor who donated a stem cell graft to a child with Fanconi anemia. V gene TRBV4-3 combines with J gene TRBJ1-2; 7 positions agree with TRBD1. Sequencing used PBMCs, obtained from the stem cell graft. The CDR3 DNA sequence: TGCGCCAGCAGCCAAGTATCGAAGGGGGCTTATGGCTACACCTTC. Translated, it gives CASSQVSKGAYGYTF.